What follows are 21 T cell receptor beta chains derived from one specimen sequenced in a study of T cells in tuberculosis. Using immunoSEQ multiplex PCR, the repertoire was profiled, and TCRdb retains in-frame clones only, with some absent. The top ten clones hold more than 5.5% of a sample with 20,000 to 25,000 clones, less than 98% of them seen once. Input material: PBMCs. These receptors were collected from a donor under 30 with latent tuberculosis or without tuberculosis infection.

The chain joins TRBV10-2 to TRBJ1-2; 7 positions agree with TRBD1. The germline CDR1 and CDR2 sequences are WSHSY and SAAADI. V gave up 6 bases and J gave up 8 bases; unmatched junction bases: 9. The CDR3 contains 13 residues. CDR3 sequence: CASSTRQGGGYTF. CDR3 coding DNA: TGCGCCAGCAGCACACGACAGGGAGGAGGCTACACCTTC.

The rearrangement links TRBV19 to TRBJ1-1, with 10 bases aligning to TRBD1. Germline loops: CDR1 LNHDA, CDR2 SQIVND (reference sequence). With 5 bases clipped from V and 5 bases from J, the junction kept 5 bases outside the gene matches. The CDR3 is made up of 14 amino acids. CDR3: CASSQDRGFTEAFF. CDR3 in DNA: TGTGCCAGTAGTCAGGACAGGGGGTTTACTGAAGCTTTCTTT.

This chain uses TRBV7-9 with TRBJ2-7; maybe TRBD2 (5 bases). The CDR3 runs 12 residues. V shed 3 bases and J shed 5 bases, with 8 bases lying between them. CDR1 SEHNR and CDR2 FQNEAQ come from the germline V gene (reference sequence). The CDR3 sequence: CASSFSGNEQYF. The CDR3 DNA sequence: TGTGCCAGCAGCTTCTCCGGGAACGAGCAGTACTTC.

This chain uses TRBV7-9 with TRBJ2-7, with TRBD2 as a possible D gene (6 bases). CDR3 size: 19 residues. V shed 4 bases and J shed 0 bases, with 25 bases lying between them. Germline loops: CDR1 SEHNR, CDR2 FQNEAQ (reference sequence). As DNA, the CDR3 is TGTGCCAGCAGCTCTATTGGGCTAGCGAGGCGACCGAGCTCCTACGAGCAGTACTTC. It codes for CASSSIGLARRPSSYEQYF. The full variable domain, with the rest looked up from reference TRBV7-9 and TRBJ2-7, is DTGVSQNPRHKITKRGQNVTFRCDPISEHNRLYWYRQTLGQGPEFLTYFQNEAQLEKSRLLSDRFSAERPKGSFSTLEIQRTEQGDSAMYLCASSSIGLARRPSSYEQYFGPGTRLTVT.

This chain joins TRBV27 and TRBJ1-2; TRBD1 matches 11 bases. CDR1 and CDR2 from the germline V gene are MNHEY and SMNVEV (reference sequence). Trimming removed 4 bases from V and 4 bases from J; junction bases left unmatched: 5. This CDR3 has 15 amino acids. The CDR3 nucleotides are TGTGCCAGCAGTTCGGGACAGGGGGTGGTCTATGGCTACACCTTC. Translated, it gives CASSSGQGVVYGYTF.

This chain uses TRBV18 with TRBJ2-7; 8 bases agree with TRBD2. CDR1 and CDR2 from the germline V gene are KGHSH and LQKENI. The CDR3 length is 13 residues. The J segment lost 6 bases and the V segment lost 3 bases, leaving 4 bases of the junction unmatched. The CDR3 sequence is CASSPAGGGEQYF. DNA of the CDR3: TGTGCCAGCTCACCCGCCGGGGGGGGCGAGCAGTACTTC.

About this clone itself: A read error may account for a junction end that differs from germline. Written as DNA, the CDR3 is TGTGCCAGCAGCCTTTTATACTTT. This encodes CASSLLYF. The rearrangement links TRBV7-9 to TRBJ1-1; D is unclear. Germline V gene lookup returns CDR1 SEHNR and CDR2 FQNEAQ (reference sequence). The CDR3 sequence is 8 residues long.

The chain couples TRBV6-5 to TRBJ1-2; D unclear. This CDR3 spans 11 amino acids. The germline CDR1 and CDR2 sequences are MNHEY and SVGAGI. Trimming cost V 7 bases and J 8 bases, with 11 bases left between them. This CDR3 reads CASTGPYGYTF. For the CDR3, the DNA is TGTGCCAGCACAGGCCCTTACGGCTACACCTTC.

The chain couples TRBV4-1 to TRBJ2-3, with 11 bases identical to TRBD2. The V gene's germline CDR1 is MGHRA and CDR2 YSYEKL. This CDR3 contains 16 residues. Trimming cost V 0 bases and J 3 bases; bases outside gene matches: 2. The CDR3, as DNA: TGCGCCAGCAGCCAAGATGCTAGCGGGGGGACAGATACGCAGTATTTT. Amino acids: CASSQDASGGTDTQYF.

V is TRBV6-5 and J is TRBJ1-3, with TRBD1 as a possible D gene (5 bases). V lost 5 bases to trimming and J lost 0 bases, with 11 bases between them. The CDR3 length is 15 residues. Germline values: CDR1 MNHEY, CDR2 SVGAGI. The CDR3 coding sequence is TGTGCCAGCAGTGCCGACAGAAACTCTGGAAACACCATATATTTT. This encodes CASSADRNSGNTIYF.

The chain's CDR3 is CASSIGRGRNQPQHF. In DNA form, the CDR3 reads TGTGCCAGTAGTATAGGGAGGGGGCGCAATCAGCCCCAGCATTTT. The chain uses TRBV19 and TRBJ1-5; the match to TRBD1 covers 7 bases. V shed 1 base, J shed 2 bases, and the junction held 2 bases outside the gene matches. The CDR3 is made up of 15 amino acids. CDR1 is LNHDA and CDR2 is SQIVND in the germline V gene (reference sequence).

V gene TRBV2 combines with J gene TRBJ2-1; TRBD2 might be the D (6 bases). V lost 7 bases to trimming and J lost 7 bases, with 11 bases between them. The CDR3 length is 12 residues. CDR1 is SNHLY, CDR2 FYNNEI, per germline. CDR3 sequence reads: CASMRDTNEQFF. CDR3 nucleotide sequence: TGTGCCAGCATGCGGGATACGAATGAGCAGTTCTTC.

V and J are TRBV7-8 and TRBJ1-4; 7 positions match TRBD1. This CDR3 contains 17 residues. Germline CDR1 SGHVS, CDR2 FQNEAQ. J was trimmed by 2 bases and V by 4 bases; bases with no gene match: 10. CDR3 sequence: CASSYHLRGRTNEKLFF. The DNA of the CDR3 is TGTGCCAGCAGCTACCATTTGAGGGGGCGGACTAATGAAAAACTGTTTTTT. The variable domain in full, with the rest retrieved from reference TRBV7-8 and TRBJ1-4, is GAGVSQSPRYKVAKRGQDVALRCDPISGHVSLFWYQQALGQGPEFLTYFQNEAQLDKSGLPSDRFFAERPEGSVSTLKIQRTQQEDSAVYLCASSYHLRGRTNEKLFFGSGTQLSVL.

The chain combines TRBV10-2 with TRBJ1-5, with unresolved D. The CDR3 has 12 residues. V was shortened by 9 bases and J by 2 bases, with 8 bases between the two germline ends. Germline V lookup: CDR1 WSHSY, CDR2 SAAADI. The CDR3 nucleotides are TGCGCCAGTCAAACAGGCAATCAGCCCCAGCATTTT. It yields the protein CASQTGNQPQHF.

V gene TRBV5-1 combines with J gene TRBJ2-7; D is undetermined. Per germline, CDR1 SGHRS and CDR2 YFSETQ. The CDR3 extends over 16 amino acids. The V and J ends lost 3 bases and 3 bases respectively, with 19 bases between them. The DNA for the CDR3 is TGCGCCAGCAGCTCTGAAGAACTCCTCATGAGCTACGAGCAGTACTTC. It specifies CASSSEELLMSYEQYF.

The CDR3 loop reads CAWSVGQGGVEQYF. CDR3 nucleotide sequence: TGTGCCTGGAGTGTGGGACAGGGAGGAGTCGAGCAGTACTTC. The rearrangement links TRBV30 to TRBJ2-7; 9 nucleotides align to TRBD1. Germline V lookup: CDR1 GTSNPN, CDR2 SVGIG (reference sequence). The CDR3 contains 14 residues. After removal of 0 bases from V and 6 bases from J, the junction contained 6 bases not matched to a gene.

The CDR3 protein is CASSLRGTSTSEQYF. CDR3 bases: TGTGCCAGCAGCCTCCGCGGGACTAGCACCAGCGAGCAGTACTTC. The gene calls are TRBV11-2 and TRBJ2-7, with 9 nucleotides matching TRBD2. The J segment lost 6 bases and the V segment lost 5 bases, leaving 11 bases of the junction unmatched. The germline V gene encodes CDR1 SGHAT and CDR2 FQNNGV. CDR3 length equals 15 residues.

CDR3 DNA sequence: TGTGCCAGCAGTTTACTAAATGAGCAGTTCTTC. Translating it yields CASSLLNEQFF. This chain links TRBV27 with TRBJ2-1; D gene ambiguous. The CDR3 runs 11 residues. Germline CDR1 reads MNHEY; CDR2 reads SMNVEV (reference sequence). V was cut by 2 bases and J by 7 bases, with 3 bases left in between.

This chain joins TRBV25-1 and TRBJ2-1, with D possibly being TRBD2 (6 bases). This CDR3 contains 16 residues. Germline values: CDR1 MGHDK, CDR2 SYGVNS. Trimming shortened V by 3 bases and J by 0 bases, and 12 bases separated the two germline ends. The CDR3: CASSESGFSSYNEQFF. The CDR3 nucleotides are TGTGCCAGCAGTGAGAGCGGGTTTAGCTCCTACAATGAGCAGTTCTTC.

V and J are TRBV7-8 and TRBJ2-7, with D possibly TRBD2 on 5 matching bases. Trimming shortened V by 1 base and J by 6 bases, and 7 bases separated the two germline ends. The CDR3 length is 12 residues. The germline V gene has CDR1 SGHVS and CDR2 FQNEAQ. As DNA, the CDR3 is TGTGCCAGCAGCTTAGTACGGGGCGAGCAGTACTTC. The encoded protein is CASSLVRGEQYF.

This rearrangement joins TRBV6-6 to TRBJ1-2, with unresolved D. This CDR3 region has 15 residues. Trimming cost V 2 bases and J 0 bases, with 10 bases left between them. CDR1 MNHNY and CDR2 SVGAGI come from the germline V gene (reference sequence). CDR3 amino acids: CASSYEVEANYGYTF. CDR3 sequence (DNA): TGTGCCAGCAGTTACGAGGTGGAAGCTAACTATGGCTACACCTTC.